One sample yielded the 23 T cell receptor beta chains listed below, sequenced in a study of blood T cell repertoires in COVID-19. Data came from immunoSEQ multiplex PCR; TCRdb stores just in-frame clones and leaves some out. The repertoire consists of roughly 36,000 clones, with 94% occurring once and the leading ten covering 3.5% to 5%. Sequenced material: peripheral blood. The receptors were sampled from a human donor with active COVID-19. The donor label of this sample is uncertain.

The chain is built from TRBV6-2 or TRBV6-3 and TRBJ1-2; 9 positions agree with TRBD1. V lost 5 bases and J lost 1; bases outside the gene matches: 5. CDR1 MNHEY and CDR2 SVGEGT come from the germline V gene. The CDR3 is 15 residues long. The DNA of the CDR3 is TGTGCCAGCAGTGGACAGGGGTGGCGTAACTATGGCTACACCTTC. Its protein product is CASSGQGWRNYGYTF.

CDR3 sequence: CASGLAGGRTYEQYF. In DNA, the CDR3 is TGTGCCAGCGGACTAGCGGGAGGGAGAACCTACGAGCAGTACTTC. The chain has TRBV28 and TRBJ2-7; 15 bases line up with TRBD2. The V gene end was trimmed by 8 bases and the J gene end by 2 bases; junction bases not matched to a gene: 4. The CDR3 spans 15 residues. CDR1 and CDR2 from the germline V gene are MDHEN and SYDVKM.

This chain joins TRBV27 and TRBJ2-7, with 11 nucleotides matching TRBD2. This CDR3 is 15 amino acids long. V shed 3 bases and J 3 bases; nucleotides not matched to a gene: 4. Germline V CDR1 and CDR2: MNHEY, SMNVEV (reference sequence). CDR3 sequence reads: CASSFTGTSGYEQYF. The CDR3 DNA reads as TGTGCCAGCAGTTTTACCGGGACTAGCGGCTACGAGCAGTACTTC.

The chain links TRBV29-1 to TRBJ2-7, with TRBD1 identical over 9 bases. With 6 bases clipped from V and 1 base from J, the junction kept 1 base outside the gene matches. The CDR3 is made up of 12 amino acids. The germline CDR1 and CDR2 sequences are SQVTM and ANQGSEA. Written as DNA, the CDR3 is TGCAGCGTCGGACAGGGGTCCTACGAGCAGTACTTC. Translation gives CSVGQGSYEQYF.

This chain joins TRBV5-1 and TRBJ2-7; D remains unclear. V lost 0 bases, J lost 5 bases, and 12 bases lay in between. Germline assignment: CDR1 SGHRS and CDR2 YFSETQ. The CDR3 is made up of 14 amino acids. This CDR3 is CASSLGVLGNEQYF. The CDR3 DNA follows: TGCGCCAGCAGCTTGGGGGTCCTAGGAAACGAGCAGTACTTC.

This chain links TRBV18 with TRBJ2-6, with D possibly being TRBD1 (6 bases). Trimming cost V 3 bases and J 0 bases, with 15 bases left between them. Germline V gene sequence: CDR1 KGHSH, CDR2 LQKENI. The CDR3 is made up of 18 amino acids. The chain's CDR3 is CASSPLGDTRSGANVLTF. Here the CDR3 DNA reads TGTGCCAGCTCACCCCTAGGGGACACCCGCTCTGGGGCCAACGTCCTGACTTTC.

V and J are TRBV3-1 (or the pseudogene TRBV3-2) and TRBJ2-1; TRBD2 matches 8 bases. This CDR3 region has 14 residues. The ends lost 6 bases at V and 8 bases at J; junction bases unmatched: 9. Germline V gives CDR1 LGHDT, CDR2 YNNKEL (reference sequence). The CDR3, as DNA: TGTGCCAGCAGACCCGGGACTAGGGGGGATGAGCAGTTCTTC. It specifies CASRPGTRGDEQFF.

This chain uses TRBV6-5 with TRBJ2-1, with D hard to call. This CDR3 is 10 amino acids long. Germline V gene data show CDR1 as MNHEY and CDR2 as SVGAGI. The germline V and J ends were trimmed by 6 bases and 15 bases, with 12 bases remaining between them. CDR3 DNA sequence: TGTGCCAGCAGCGGGTATACTCTGTTCTTC. It yields the protein CASSGYTLFF.

This chain connects TRBV7-2 to TRBJ1-5, with no clear D. This CDR3 contains 15 residues. Germline assignment: CDR1 SGHTA and CDR2 FQGNSA. V was cut by 5 bases and J by 0 bases, with 11 bases left in between. CDR3 residues: CASSRNSYSNQPQHF. CDR3 sequence (DNA): TGTGCCAGCAGCCGGAACAGCTATAGCAATCAGCCCCAGCATTTT.

The chain recombines TRBV5-1 with TRBJ2-2; 8 bases are a match to TRBD2. V lost 7 bases and J lost 1; bases outside the gene matches: 6. This CDR3 is 15 amino acids long. The germline gives CDR1 SGHRS, CDR2 YFSETQ. CDR3 nucleotides: TGCGCCAGCTGTGAAACTAGCGGGAACACCGGGGAGCTGTTTTTT. Its protein is CASCETSGNTGELFF.

The chain combines TRBV28 with TRBJ1-1; D is perhaps TRBD1 (6 bases). The CDR3 has 13 amino acids. V dropped 5 bases and J dropped 4 bases, with 11 bases sitting between them. Germline loops: CDR1 MDHEN, CDR2 SYDVKM. The CDR3 bases are TGTGCCAGCAGTCGGGGGGGCCGCACTGAAGCTTTCTTT. Translation gives CASSRGGRTEAFF.

The chain recombines TRBV4-1 with TRBJ2-5, with TRBD2 matching 9 bases. The germline V gene has CDR1 MGHRA and CDR2 YSYEKL. CDR3 length equals 15 residues. V lost 0 bases, J lost 5 bases, and 4 bases stayed unmatched. The DNA of the CDR3 is TGCGCCAGCAGCCAAGATGGGCTAGCGGGGGAGACCCAGTACTTC. Protein: CASSQDGLAGETQYF.

This sequence joins TRBV3-1 (or the pseudogene TRBV3-2) and TRBJ2-2; D might be TRBD2 (6 bases). CDR1 is LGHDT and CDR2 is YNNKEL in the germline V gene (reference sequence). Trimming took 8 bases from V and 6 from J, leaving 22 bases between them. The CDR3 runs 16 residues. CDR3 in amino acids: CASRRTGAKGSGELFF. In nucleotides, the CDR3 is TGTGCCAGCCGTAGAACGGGAGCAAAGGGTTCCGGGGAGCTGTTTTTT.

The rearrangement uses TRBV7-2 and TRBJ2-7, with 7 bases fitting TRBD1. Germline V lookup: CDR1 SGHTA, CDR2 FQGNSA. The V gene end was trimmed by 0 bases and the J gene end by 2 bases; junction bases not matched to a gene: 4. The CDR3 sequence is 15 residues long. The CDR3 sequence: CASSLAGGKAYEQYF. Here the CDR3 DNA reads TGTGCCAGCAGCTTAGCAGGGGGCAAGGCCTACGAGCAGTACTTC.

This rearrangement joins TRBV5-4 to TRBJ2-5, with a possible D match to TRBD2 (5 bases). CDR3 length equals 15 residues. CDR1 is SGHNT, CDR2 YYREEE, per germline (reference sequence). Trimming took 4 bases from V and 5 from J, leaving 18 bases between them. DNA of the CDR3: TGTGCCAGCAGCGTGGGAAGCAGGACGGGGGAGACCCAGTACTTC. It encodes CASSVGSRTGETQYF.

The table lists this clone with a few counts. The chain couples TRBV27 to TRBJ1-4, with a tentative D call TRBD1 (6 bases). The CDR3 sequence is 14 residues long. V shed 6 bases and J shed 5 bases, with 13 bases lying between them. The germline gives CDR1 MNHEY, CDR2 SMNVEV (reference sequence). The CDR3 protein is CASRPGGRNEKLFF. Written as DNA, the CDR3 is TGTGCCAGCAGGCCGGGGGGGCGGAATGAAAAACTGTTTTTT.

The V and J genes are TRBV7-8 and TRBJ2-5; 8 bases agree with TRBD2. With 0 bases clipped from V and 2 bases from J, the junction kept 11 bases outside the gene matches. CDR1 SGHVS and CDR2 FQNEAQ come from the germline V gene. CDR3 length: 18 residues. CDR3 DNA sequence: TGTGCCAGCAGCTTAGCGCCCCGAGCGGGGGCCCCTCAAGAGACCCAGTACTTC. Translated: CASSLAPRAGAPQETQYF.

The chain has TRBV5-5 and TRBJ2-1; no clear D. Germline CDR1 is SGHKS and CDR2 is YYEKEE (reference sequence). The CDR3 is made up of 16 amino acids. Trimming took 4 bases from V and 0 from J, leaving 14 bases between them. This CDR3 reads CASSPSFSSSYNEQFF. CDR3 sequence (DNA): TGTGCCAGCAGCCCCTCCTTCTCGAGCTCCTACAATGAGCAGTTCTTC.

The chain employs TRBV3-1 (or the pseudogene TRBV3-2) and TRBJ2-7; TRBD2 aligns across 14 bases. CDR3 size: 19 residues. With 0 bases clipped from V and 4 bases from J, the junction kept 11 bases outside the gene matches. Germline values: CDR1 LGHDT, CDR2 YNNKEL (reference sequence). CDR3 amino acids: CASSQERLAGGLRGYEQYF. CDR3 in DNA: TGTGCCAGCAGCCAAGAAAGACTAGCGGGAGGGCTGCGGGGATACGAGCAGTACTTC.

The chain carries TRBV19 and TRBJ2-2; 8 bases align to TRBD1. The CDR3 runs 16 residues. V trimming: 1 base; J trimming: 6 bases; junction bases outside the gene matches: 7. Germline assignment: CDR1 LNHDA and CDR2 SQIVND (reference sequence). The chain's CDR3 is CASSIAPGRGPGELFF. The CDR3 nucleotides read TGTGCCAGTAGTATAGCCCCCGGCAGGGGGCCCGGGGAGCTGTTTTTT.

V usage is TRBV10-3 and J usage is TRBJ2-1; 9 positions match TRBD2. The V gene end was trimmed by 0 bases and the J gene end by 7 bases; junction bases not matched to a gene: 10. Germline V lookup: CDR1 ENHRY, CDR2 SYGVKD. The CDR3 covers 17 residues. The CDR3 region is CAISESYAGGPRNEQFF. For the CDR3, the DNA is TGTGCCATCAGTGAGTCTTACGCGGGAGGGCCGAGGAATGAGCAGTTCTTC.

The V and J genes are TRBV5-6 and TRBJ2-3, with TRBD2 matching 9 bases. The germline V gene encodes CDR1 SGHDT and CDR2 YYEEEE. This CDR3 spans 13 amino acids. After removal of 4 bases from V and 15 bases from J, the junction contained 12 bases not matched to a gene. CDR3 protein: CASSPPSGRRSYF. CDR3 in DNA: TGTGCCAGCAGCCCCCCGAGCGGGAGGAGGTCATATTTT.

The V call is TRBV7-9, the J call TRBJ1-5; D might be TRBD1 (5 bases). V was pared by 8 bases and J by 3 bases, with 17 bases between. The CDR3 totals 15 residues. Germline V gene lookup returns CDR1 SEHNR and CDR2 FQNEAQ (reference sequence). As DNA, the CDR3 is TGTGCCAGCGGGAGGGACGAAGGATACAATCAGCCCCAGCATTTT. Its translation is CASGRDEGYNQPQHF.